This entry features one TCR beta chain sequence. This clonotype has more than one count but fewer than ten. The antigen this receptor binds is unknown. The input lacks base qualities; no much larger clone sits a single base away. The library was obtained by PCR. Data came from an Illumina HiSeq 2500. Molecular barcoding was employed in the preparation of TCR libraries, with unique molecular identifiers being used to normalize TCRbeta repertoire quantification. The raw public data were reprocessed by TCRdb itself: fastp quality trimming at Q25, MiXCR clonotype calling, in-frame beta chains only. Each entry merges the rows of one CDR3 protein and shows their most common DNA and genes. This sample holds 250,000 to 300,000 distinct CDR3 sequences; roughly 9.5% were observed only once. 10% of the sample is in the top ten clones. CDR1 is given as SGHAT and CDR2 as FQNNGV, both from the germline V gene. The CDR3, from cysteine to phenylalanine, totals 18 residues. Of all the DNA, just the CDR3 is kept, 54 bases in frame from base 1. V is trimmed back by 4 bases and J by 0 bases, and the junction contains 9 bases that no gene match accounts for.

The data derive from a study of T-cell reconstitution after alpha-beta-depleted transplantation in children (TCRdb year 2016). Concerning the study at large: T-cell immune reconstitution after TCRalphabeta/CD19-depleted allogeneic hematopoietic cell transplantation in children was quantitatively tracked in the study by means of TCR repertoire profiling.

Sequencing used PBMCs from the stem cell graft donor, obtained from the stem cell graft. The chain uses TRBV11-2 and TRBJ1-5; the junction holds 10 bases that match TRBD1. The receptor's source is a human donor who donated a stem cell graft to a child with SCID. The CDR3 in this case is CASSYKRDRGYSNQPQHF. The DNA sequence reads TGTGCCAGCAGCTATAAACGGGACAGGGGATATAGCAATCAGCCCCAGCATTTT.